The 2 T cell receptor beta chains below come from one sample, sequenced in a study of blood T cell repertoires in COVID-19. Data came from immunoSEQ multiplex PCR; TCRdb stores just in-frame clones and leaves some out. Seen here are under 300,000 clones, approximately 90% observed once, and the top ten hold 2% to 2.5%. What was sequenced was PBMCs or T cells enriched from blood (not recorded which). The source is a woman aged 55-69 years in a cohort exposed to, infected with or recovered from COVID-19 (not recorded which).

The chain recombines TRBV5-4 with TRBJ2-1; 8 nucleotides match TRBD1. From germline, CDR1 is SGHNT and CDR2 YYREEE (reference sequence). Losses at the gene ends were 4 bases for V and 3 bases for J; bases not matched to a gene: 9. The CDR3 extends over 16 amino acids. This CDR3 is CASSPSGGSGYNEQFF. The CDR3 DNA sequence: TGTGCCAGCAGCCCCTCAGGGGGCTCGGGCTACAATGAGCAGTTCTTC.

The genes are TRBV10-1 and TRBJ2-7; a weak D match, TRBD1 (5 bases). Deletions cut 8 bases from V and 4 bases from J, with 15 bases between. The germline gives CDR1 WNHNN, CDR2 SYGVQD (reference sequence). The CDR3 runs 13 residues. In nucleotides, the CDR3 is TGCGCCAGCGAGACAGTTAAACGTTACGAGCAGTACTTC. It specifies CASETVKRYEQYF.